This TCR beta chain was documented in a study of cytomegalovirus exposure and HLA in healthy donors. The CDR3 is 11 residues long. Trimming pared 6 bases from V and 6 bases from J, leaving 11 bases between. Germline loops: CDR1 DFQATT, CDR2 SNEGSKA (reference sequence). Points from the study as a whole: Near-uniform donor sequencing depth was presumed by presence/absence analyses. The only immune exposure information that was available was CMV serostatus. According to a later analysis, most TCR beta chains associated with CMV appeared HLA-restricted.

Healthy people donating bone marrow made up the donors. In the case of this clone: Its matching antigen is unknown.

Researchers ran the PCR with 60 Vbeta and 13 Jbeta primers. Using immunoSEQ multiplex PCR, the repertoire was profiled, and TCRdb retains in-frame clones only, with some absent. The sample yields around 64,000 clones, 75% to 80% seen once. The chain is built from TRBV20-1 and TRBJ1-2; D possibly corresponds to TRBD1 (5 bases). This receptor was identified in a man between 18 and 29 years old in good health and CMV-seropositive. What was sequenced was PBMCs. For the CDR3, the DNA is TGCAGTGCCAACACAGGTCATGGCTACACCTTC. It yields the protein CSANTGHGYTF.